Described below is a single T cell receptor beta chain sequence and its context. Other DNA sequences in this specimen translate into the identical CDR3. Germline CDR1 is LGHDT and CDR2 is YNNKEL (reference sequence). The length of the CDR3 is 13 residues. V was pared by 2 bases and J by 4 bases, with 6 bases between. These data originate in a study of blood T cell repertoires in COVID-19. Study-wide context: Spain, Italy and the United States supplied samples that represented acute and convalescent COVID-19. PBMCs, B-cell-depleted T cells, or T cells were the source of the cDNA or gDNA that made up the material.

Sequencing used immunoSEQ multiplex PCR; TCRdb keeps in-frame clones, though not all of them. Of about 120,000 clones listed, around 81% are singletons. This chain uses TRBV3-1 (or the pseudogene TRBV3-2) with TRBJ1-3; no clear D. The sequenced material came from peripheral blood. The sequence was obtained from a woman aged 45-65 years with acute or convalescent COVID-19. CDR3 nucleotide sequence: TGTGCCAGCAGCCAATCTATAGGAAACACCATATATTTT. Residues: CASSQSIGNTIYF.